This TCR beta chain was identified during a study of blood T cell repertoires in COVID-19. In the study overall: COVID-19 samples collected from the United States, Italy and Spain covered acute and convalescent phases. The cDNA or gDNA used as material had been derived from T cells, B-cell-depleted T cells, or PBMCs.

The CDR3 totals 15 residues. V shed 5 bases and J 4 bases; nucleotides not matched to a gene: 13. CDR1 GTSNPN and CDR2 SVGIG come from the germline V gene (reference sequence). Some clones are missing from TCRdb's copy, which holds only in-frame ones; the method was immunoSEQ multiplex PCR. The profile shows 110,000 or so clones, roughly 80% of them singletons. The sequenced sample was peripheral blood. The sequence came from a man between 45 and 60 years old with acute or convalescent COVID-19. The chain recombines TRBV30 with TRBJ1-1; 7 bases are shared with TRBD1. The CDR3 protein is CAWHRGYGFSTEAFF. As DNA, the CDR3 is TGTGCCTGGCACAGGGGTTATGGATTTAGCACTGAAGCTTTCTTT.